This passage covers 14 T cell receptor beta chains from one sample sequenced in a study of cytomegalovirus exposure and HLA in healthy donors. PCR employed 60 Vbeta and 13 Jbeta primers. Repertoires were generated with immunoSEQ multiplex PCR, while TCRdb's copy carries only in-frame clones and drops some. The table records nearly 110,000 clones, more than 60% of them present only once. The material sequenced was PBMCs. Every receptor here comes from a man aged 35 to 55 in good health and CMV-seronegative.

This chain connects TRBV7-9 to TRBJ2-3; a possible D gene is TRBD2 (7 bases). Per germline, CDR1 SEHNR and CDR2 FQNEAQ (reference sequence). CDR3 length equals 17 residues. The V end was cut by 4 bases, the J end by 0 bases, with 17 bases between. The CDR3 region has the DNA TGTGCCAGCAGCTACCCACTCCGGGGGGCCAGCACAGATACGCAGTATTTT. This translates into CASSYPLRGASTDTQYF.

The gene calls are TRBV4-2 and TRBJ1-1, with 7 bases lining up with TRBD1. The CDR3 is 15 amino acids. Germline CDR1 reads LGHNA; CDR2 reads YNFKEQ. The V gene end was trimmed by 0 bases and the J gene end by 6 bases; junction bases not matched to a gene: 7. Here the CDR3 DNA reads TGTGCCAGCAGCCAAGATGTAAGGGGGCGACCTGAAGCTTTCTTT. Its translation: CASSQDVRGRPEAFF.

The CDR3 loop is CASSSQQGQGDTQYF. CDR3 bases: TGTGCCAGTAGTAGCCAACAGGGGCAAGGAGATACGCAGTATTTT. The chain has TRBV19 and TRBJ2-3; TRBD1 matches at 7 bases. V shed 4 bases, J shed 5 bases, and the junction held 9 bases outside the gene matches. CDR1 and CDR2 (germline): LNHDA, SQIVND (reference sequence). The CDR3 runs 15 residues. The full variable domain, rest sourced from reference TRBV19 and TRBJ2-3, is DGGITQSPKYLFRKEGQNVTLSCEQNLNHDAMYWYRQDPGQGLRLIYYSQIVNDFQKGDIAEGYSVSREKKESFPLTVTSAQKNPTAFYLCASSSQQGQGDTQYFGPGTRLTVL.

The chain recombines TRBV7-9 with TRBJ2-2; 7 bases are a match to TRBD1. The CDR3 totals 13 residues. Looked up from germline, CDR1 is SEHNR and CDR2 is FQNEAQ (reference sequence). The V segment lost 5 bases and the J segment 8 bases; nucleotides outside the gene matches: 5. The CDR3 sequence is CASSPDRVGELFF. Here the CDR3 DNA reads TGTGCCAGCAGCCCAGACAGGGTAGGGGAGCTGTTTTTT.

This chain links TRBV7-2 with TRBJ2-3; D possibly corresponds to TRBD1 (6 bases). The CDR3 loop spans 18 amino acids. V dropped 2 bases and J dropped 0 bases, with 18 bases sitting between them. Germline CDR1 SGHTA, CDR2 FQGNSA. The CDR3 DNA reads TGTGCCAGCAGCTTAACTCATGGGGGCTTCCCTAGCACAGATACGCAGTATTTT. It translates to CASSLTHGGFPSTDTQYF.

The chain is built from TRBV6-1 and TRBJ2-3; D perhaps matches TRBD2 (6 bases). Germline CDR1 reads MNHNS; CDR2 reads SASEGT. The CDR3 runs to 15 residues. Trimming took off 2 bases at V and 4 bases at J, with 13 bases between the two ends. The CDR3 DNA reads as TGTGCCAGCAGTGAATCGCGGGGCCGGGCAGATACGCAGTATTTT. Its translation is CASSESRGRADTQYF.

CDR3 DNA: TGTGCCAGCAGCCTCCAGGGACTAGCGGAAGAGACCCAGTACTTC. Protein product: CASSLQGLAEETQYF. V and J are TRBV7-7 and TRBJ2-5; TRBD2 matches at 11 bases. With V trimmed by 5 bases and J by 3 bases, 5 bases remained unmatched. There are 15 residues in the CDR3. Germline V gene lookup returns CDR1 SSHAT and CDR2 FNYEAQ (reference sequence). Together with reference TRBV7-7 and TRBJ2-5, the CDR3 gives the full variable domain: GAGVSQSPRYKVTKRGQDVTLRCDPISSHATLYWYQQALGQGPEFLTYFNYEAQPDKSGLPSDRFSAERPEGSISTLTIQRTEQRDSAMYRCASSLQGLAEETQYFGPGTRLLVL.

The chain carries TRBV9 and TRBJ2-1; TRBD2 aligns across 11 bases. The germline V gene encodes CDR1 SGDLS and CDR2 YYNGEE. The CDR3 consists of 15 residues. Trimming at V came to 3 bases and at J to 4 bases, leaving 3 bases not matched to a gene. The CDR3 DNA follows: TGTGCCAGCAGCGCCTTAGCGGGGGGGTACAATGAGCAGTTCTTC. It translates to CASSALAGGYNEQFF.

This chain joins TRBV29-1 and TRBJ2-3; TRBD2 matches 8 bases. The CDR3 extends over 17 amino acids. Germline V lookup: CDR1 SQVTM, CDR2 ANQGSEA. The V segment lost 1 base and the J segment 5 bases; nucleotides outside the gene matches: 14. In nucleotides, the CDR3 is TGCAGCGTTGAAGGGGCGACTGGTAGCGGGGTTAGAGATACGCAGTATTTT. It encodes CSVEGATGSGVRDTQYF.

The chain employs TRBV6-1 and TRBJ2-1; D not resolved. Looked up from germline, CDR1 is MNHNS and CDR2 is SASEGT. The CDR3 covers 15 residues. V was pared by 1 base and J by 0 bases, with 7 bases between. The CDR3 nucleotides are TGTGCCAGCAGTGAAGGGGCTACCTCCTACAATGAGCAGTTCTTC. Encoded protein: CASSEGATSYNEQFF.

In its sample, this clone was seen once. The rearrangement uses TRBV6-1 and TRBJ1-4; TRBD1 is a possible D gene (6 bases). The CDR3 spans 17 residues. Germline-derived CDR1 and CDR2 are MNHNS and SASEGT. V shed 4 bases and J shed 0 bases, with 15 bases lying between them. CDR3 protein: CASSGLRGAATNEKLFF. DNA for the CDR3: TGTGCCAGCAGTGGCCTCAGGGGTGCGGCAACTAATGAAAAACTGTTTTTT.

The chain uses TRBV7-6 and TRBJ2-1, with a tentative D call TRBD1 (5 bases). The CDR3 loop spans 18 amino acids. The V end lost 2 bases, the J end lost 2 bases, and 19 bases lay between the germline ends. Germline V lookup: CDR1 SGHVS, CDR2 FNYEAQ. The CDR3 loop is CASSLPGQGGRPYNEQFF. Here the CDR3 DNA reads TGTGCCAGCAGCTTACCGGGCCAGGGTGGTCGTCCCTACAATGAGCAGTTCTTC.

The V call is TRBV5-6, the J call TRBJ1-3; the D is unclear. Germline CDR1 reads SGHDT; CDR2 reads YYEEEE. CDR3 length equals 15 residues. The V and J ends lost 1 base and 4 bases respectively, with 12 bases between them. DNA of the CDR3: TGTGCCAGCAGCTTGACAACAACCTTCGGAAACACCATATATTTT. The encoded protein is CASSLTTTFGNTIYF.

This clone appeared a few times. This chain links TRBV10-3 with TRBJ2-5; weak D call: TRBD1 (7 bases). Germline CDR1 is ENHRY and CDR2 is SYGVKD. The CDR3 is 13 residues long. Between the trimmed V and J ends, which lost 7 bases and 5 bases, there was a span of 14 bases. CDR3 nucleotide sequence: TGTGCCATCAAGGAGCAGGGGGGCGAGACCCAGTACTTC. This sequence encodes CAIKEQGGETQYF.